These T cell receptor beta chains were read from a single sample in a study of shared clonotypes between healthy human individuals. Sequencing used immunoSEQ multiplex PCR; TCRdb keeps in-frame clones, though not all of them. This sample has some 2 million clones, with approximately 95% found just once. Material: naive CD4+ T cells sorted from blood. The receptors come from a man younger than 30 in good health. CDR3s include the opening cysteine and the closing phenylalanine or tryptophan. D genes are given only for firm matches. Size is stated for part of the rows, as once, few or many counts, or as a class when the clone is expanded.

d_gene	j_gene	abundance	v_gene	CDR3nt	CDR3aa
.	TRBJ2-7	few	TRBV5-1	TGCGCCAGCAGCTTGGGCGGAACCTACGAGCAGTACTTC	CASSLGGTYEQYF
TRBD1	TRBJ1-5	.	TRBV10-3	TGTGCCATCAGTGAGACAGGGGGCGCGGAGCCCCAGCATTTT	CAISETGGAEPQHF
.	TRBJ1-5	once	TRBV14	TGTGCCAGCAGCCTCGGGCCTTATCAGCCCCAGCATTTT	CASSLGPYQPQHF
TRBD1	TRBJ1-3	once	TRBV9	TGTGCCAGCAGCGCAGGGACAGGGCCCGGAAACACCATATATTTT	CASSAGTGPGNTIYF
TRBD1	TRBJ2-3	.	TRBV2	TGTGCCAGCAGACCCCCCAGGGGGACAGGGGGAGATACGCAGTATTTT	CASRPPRGTGGDTQYF
TRBD1	TRBJ2-5	.	TRBV5-1	TGCGCCAGCAGCTTGGCACAGGGGAAGGAGACCCAGTACTTC	CASSLAQGKETQYF
.	TRBJ1-2	.	TRBV5-4	TGTGCCAGCAGCTCCAGGCTAGAAGGCTACACCTTC	CASSSRLEGYTF
.	TRBJ1-5	.	TRBV7-9	TGTGCCAGCAGCTTTGCCAATCAGCCCCAGCATTTT	CASSFANQPQHF
TRBD2	TRBJ2-7	.	TRBV29-1	TGCAGCGTCAAGACTAGCGCGCCCTACGAGCAGTACTTC	CSVKTSAPYEQYF
TRBD1	TRBJ1-2	.	TRBV19	TGTGCCAGTAGCCTTACAGGGGCTGGAGGCTACACCTTC	CASSLTGAGGYTF
.	TRBJ2-7	.	TRBV15	TGTGCCACCAGCAAAGACCTCAATTCGGTCAGCTACGAGCAGTACTTC	CATSKDLNSVSYEQYF
TRBD2	TRBJ2-1	.	TRBV4-3	TGCGCCAGCAGCCAAGAAGGTAGCGGGAGAGTAGATGAGCAGTTCTTC	CASSQEGSGRVDEQFF
.	TRBJ2-1	.	TRBV5-6	TGTGCCAGCACCCTGAACAATGAGCAGTTCTTC	CASTLNNEQFF
TRBD1	TRBJ2-5	.	TRBV18	TGTGCCAGCTCACGGACAGGGGGCAGGGAGACCCAGTACTTC	CASSRTGGRETQYF
.	TRBJ2-1	.	TRBV5-6	TGTGCCAGCAGCTTCGTATACAGGGCCTACAATGAGCAGTTCTTC	CASSFVYRAYNEQFF
.	TRBJ2-5	.	TRBV4-1	TGCGCCAGCAGCCAAACTGGGCAGGGAGGCCGACCGGAGACCCAGTACTTC	CASSQTGQGGRPETQYF
.	TRBJ2-3	.	TRBV2	TGTGCCAGCAGTGCCCCGGGCACAGATACGCAGTATTTT	CASSAPGTDTQYF
TRBD1	TRBJ1-4	.	TRBV5-1	TGCGCCAGCAGCGCCCAGGGGGCAGGAGAAAAACTGTTTTTT	CASSAQGAGEKLFF
TRBD1	TRBJ1-1	once	TRBV19	TGTGCCAGTAGTATGACAGGGCCGCGGAACACTGAAGCTTTCTTT	CASSMTGPRNTEAFF
TRBD1	TRBJ1-1	.	TRBV6-5	TGTGCCAGCAGTTACCTGGACAGGGGAAACACTGAAGCTTTCTTT	CASSYLDRGNTEAFF
.	TRBJ1-5	.	TRBV7-2	TGTGCCAGCAGCTCCGCCAAGGGGGAGCCCCAGCATTTT	CASSSAKGEPQHF
TRBD1	TRBJ1-2	.	TRBV28	TGTGCCAGCAGTCCCGGGACAGGGTATTCGCGTGGCTATGGCTACACCTTC	CASSPGTGYSRGYGYTF
.	TRBJ1-3	.	TRBV4-3	TGCGCCAGCAGCCAAGAACCCTACACGTCTGGAAACACCATATATTTT	CASSQEPYTSGNTIYF
.	TRBJ2-5	few	TRBV7-2	TGTGCCAGCAGCTTAGCGGGATGGCGGCAAGAGACCCAGTACTTC	CASSLAGWRQETQYF
.	TRBJ2-3	.	TRBV30	TGTGCCTGGAGTTTCGACGGATATTCCACAGATACGCAGTATTTT	CAWSFDGYSTDTQYF
TRBD2	TRBJ2-3	.	TRBV13	TGTGCCAGCAGCCATACTAGCGGGGGGACAGATACGCAGTATTTT	CASSHTSGGTDTQYF
TRBD1	TRBJ1-2	.	TRBV27	TGTGCCAGCAGGGGAAGACAGGGCGCCGTCTATGGCTACACCTTC	CASRGRQGAVYGYTF
.	TRBJ1-1	.	TRBV5-1	TGCGCCAGCAGCCAACCATCTCAGGGGCGACTGAACACTGAAGCTTTCTTT	CASSQPSQGRLNTEAFF
.	TRBJ2-7	once	TRBV6-1	TGTGCCAGCAGCGTAGACAGGAACTCCTACGAGCAGTACTTC	CASSVDRNSYEQYF
TRBD2	TRBJ2-5	.	TRBV11-2	TGTGCCAGCAGCTTAGCGCTTGCGGGAGGGGAGACCCAGTACTTC	CASSLALAGGETQYF